The sequence of this TCR beta chain was determined in a study of T cells in women clearing cervical HPV infection. Repertoires were generated with immunoSEQ multiplex PCR, while TCRdb's copy carries only in-frame clones and drops some. Across about 20,000 clones, the top ten clones capture 5.2% of the sample. The CDR3 contains 16 residues. The germline gives CDR1 LNHDA, CDR2 SQIVND (reference sequence). Trimming removed 7 bases from V and 1 base from J, with 19 bases in between. Study conclusions and caveats: TRBV6-7 abundance was lower in cases than controls (around 0.1% versus 0.15%).

A word on this clone: What it binds is not known. Read data end 3 residues before the CDR3 end; the end is taken from the germline J gene.

Sample: blood buffy coat. This receptor was identified in a woman aged 18-69 years with a cervical HPV16 infection that either progressed to CIN3+ or cleared (not recorded which). J is TRBJ1-1 and V is TRBV19; D is unresolved. CDR3 protein: CASINPISGGNTEAFF. The CDR3 bases that were read are TGTGCCAGTATCAACCCTATCAGCGGAGGGAACACTGAA.